Given below is one TCR beta chain in context. This clonotype turned up a few times. Its antigen remains undetermined. The input lacks base qualities; no much larger clone sits a single base away. The source of the sample is a study of blood T cells in healthy people across ages (dated by TCRdb to between 2015 and 2017). General notes on the study: Template switching captured roughly one uniquely barcoded TCR beta cDNA molecule per two T cells in model experiments. Age-related changes in TCR beta repertoire diversity were measured in the study by deep sequencing normalized with unique cDNA molecular identifiers. Four age groups were formed from the donors: young (average about 15 years), middle-aged (approximately 39), aged (roughly 56) and long-lived (roughly 88). To avoid experimental bias, donors of different ages were distributed randomly across sequencing lanes. For two donors (one aged 18 to 29 and one aged 80 or older), the study analyzed two additional independent replicas of 1 million unique cDNA reads from the same blood draw.

Donors were 39 systemically healthy Caucasian individuals from Russia aged about 6 to 100 years. Around 10 milliliters of peripheral blood were collected from each donor into EDTA-treated Vacutainer tubes. Ficoll-Paque density-gradient centrifugation was used to isolate PBMCs, with at least 6.5 million per sample. Total RNA was extracted from PBMCs with Trizol reagent, with at least 5 micrograms obtained per sample. Naive CD45RAhigh/CD27high T cell percentages were measured by flow cytometry on a PBMC aliquot from every donor. The CDR3 measures 19 amino acids from cysteine to phenylalanine. Only CDR3 DNA is held: 57 bases, read in frame from base 1. CDR1 SGDLS and CDR2 YYNGEE are derived from the germline V gene. At the junction V is shortened by 10 bases and J by 2 bases, with 32 bases in between. Receptors were amplified or captured by 5' RACE. A second PCR of about 6 to 11 cycles was performed with a sample-barcoded 5' primer and a J-beta primer mix. A template-switch 5' adaptor carrying 12 random nucleotides introduced a unique molecular identifier onto each TCR beta cDNA molecule. Each sample yielded at least 3 million CDR3-containing paired-end reads. First-strand cDNA was synthesized from all RNA with the Mint cDNA synthesis kit, primed by a TRBC-specific oligonucleotide. Following uracil-DNA glycosylase treatment, a first 18-cycle PCR with universal primers M1SS and BC2_uni_R was performed on all cDNA. The authors' pipeline ran thus. Normalization of each sample was performed by random selection of 1 million high-quality reads, each carrying a distinct molecular identifier. Instead of being binned into consensus sequences, reads with shared molecular identifiers were discarded. MiTCR, with a Q25 quality threshold and the strictest error-elimination algorithm, was used for CDR3 identification, clonotype clustering and error correction. A nonparametric unseen species model using Euler transformation provided a lower-bound estimate of total TCR beta diversity. Through fastp at Q25 and MiXCR, TCRdb rebuilt clones from the public reads, retaining in-frame beta chains. Each CDR3 protein appears once, grouped with its most common genes and DNA. These V and J calls rely on TCRdb rather than the paper's analysis. The sample profile shows approximately 1,700,000 distinct CDR3 sequences; about two fifths of them were found once. The biggest ten clones account for approximately 22% of the sample.

The paper's findings and limits, for the study overall: Conclusive comparison of naive and antigen-experienced compartments was prevented by the profiling of bulk unsorted PBMCs. Donor CMV infection status was unknown, potentially confounding age-related changes in expanded clonotypes. Compared with the aged group, more naive CD4+ T cells, fewer expanded clones and increased TCR diversity were shown by the long-lived group, suggesting age selection. A strong correlation was found between observed TCR beta diversity and the percentage of naive T cells measured by flow cytometry. Estimates of total diversity based on one million sequenced T cells were considered lower bounds and underestimates. Observed TCR beta diversity per million T cells fell roughly linearly with age, and a significant reduction was already apparent by age around 40.

The rearrangement joined TRBV9 to TRBJ2-3; too little of a D gene remains to name it. This clonotype was sampled from a human donor in good health. Sequenced input: blood. The nucleotide sequence is given as TGTGCCTACCCTTCATCCGAGGCCAAAACTGACACTGACACAGATACGCAGTATTTT. Protein translation: CAYPSSEAKTDTDTDTQYF. This CDR3, with the reference TRBV9 and TRBJ2-3 proteins standing in past its ends, gives the full variable domain DSGVTQTPKHLITATGQRVTLRCSPRSGDLSVYWYQQSLDQGLQFLIQYYNGEERAKGNILERFSAQQFPDLHSELNLSSLELGDSALYFCAYPSSEAKTDTDTDTQYFGPGTRLTVL.